These 20 T cell receptor beta chains were sequenced from one sample in a study of cytomegalovirus exposure and HLA in healthy donors (dated by TCRdb to 2016 to 2017). Library creation used the immunoSEQ multiplex PCR assay. The multiplex PCR relied on a mix of 60 forward primers for TCR Vbeta segments and 13 reverse primers for TCR Jbeta segments. TCRdb limited this immuneACCESS table to in-frame rearrangements with V and J called. A share of clones is missing; checked studies link under half to unresolved V genes, and the rest is unexplained. The sample records 120,000 or so clones, approximately 69% of which are singletons. The ten largest make up 4% of the sample. Sequencing was performed on PBMCs. These receptor sequences come from a man in his forties or fifties in good health and CMV-seropositive.

The CDR3 loop reads CASSLDTLYEQYF. Written as DNA, the CDR3 is TGTGCCAGCAGTTTGGACACCCTCTACGAGCAGTACTTC. V is TRBV7-8 and J is TRBJ2-7; D may be TRBD1 (5 bases). V was clipped by 6 bases and J by 3 bases, with 12 bases between them. The CDR3 is 13 amino acids. Germline-derived CDR1 and CDR2 are SGHVS and FQNEAQ.

Points on this clone: An end of the junction does not agree with germline; a read error may underlie this. This chain connects TRBV11-2 to TRBJ2-7; 7 bases match TRBD1. This CDR3 has 15 residues. Germline V lookup: CDR1 SGHAT, CDR2 FQNNGV. The DNA for the CDR3 is TGTGCCAGCAGCCTAGAACAGGGGCCCCTCTACGAGCAGTACTTC. Translating it yields CASSLEQGPLYEQYF.

The rearrangement links TRBV4-1 to TRBJ2-7; 9 bases line up with TRBD2. Germline-derived CDR1 and CDR2 are MGHRA and YSYEKL. Trimming at V came to 0 bases and at J to 5 bases, leaving 8 bases not matched to a gene. The length of the CDR3 is 16 residues. The CDR3 protein is CASSQERGGRDNEQYF. CDR3 bases: TGCGCCAGCAGCCAAGAGCGGGGGGGCCGAGACAACGAGCAGTACTTC.

In its sample, this clone was seen a few times. The chain is built from TRBV11-2 and TRBJ1-4, with D possibly being TRBD1 (5 bases). CDR3 size: 17 residues. Looked up from germline, CDR1 is SGHAT and CDR2 is FQNNGV. Trimming cost V 0 bases and J 4 bases, with 15 bases left between them. The CDR3 sequence is CASSLDPRGKLNEKLFF. In nucleotides, the CDR3 is TGTGCCAGCAGCTTAGATCCGCGGGGGAAGCTTAATGAAAAACTGTTTTTT. Filled out from reference TRBV11-2 and TRBJ1-4, the complete variable domain reads EAGVAQSPRYKIIEKRQSVAFWCNPISGHATLYWYQQILGQGPKLLIQFQNNGVVDDSQLPKDRFSAERLKGVDSTLKIQPAKLEDSAVYLCASSLDPRGKLNEKLFFGSGTQLSVL.

The chain uses TRBV27 and TRBJ2-3; TRBD2 matches 8 bases. The CDR3 spans 16 residues. From germline, CDR1 is MNHEY and CDR2 SMNVEV (reference sequence). V lost 5 bases to trimming and J lost 2 bases; unmatched junction nucleotides: 9. The CDR3 protein is CASSESGSPLTDTQYF. CDR3 coding DNA: TGTGCCAGCAGTGAGAGCGGGAGTCCCCTCACAGATACGCAGTATTTT.

The genes are TRBV30 and TRBJ1-1; D may be TRBD1 (5 bases). Trimming removed 4 bases from V and 5 bases from J, with 17 bases in between. The CDR3 contains 14 residues. CDR1 is GTSNPN, CDR2 SVGIG, per germline (reference sequence). The CDR3 DNA follows: TGTGCCTGGACACTGGGGCAGGGCTGGACTGAAGCTTTCTTT. It codes for CAWTLGQGWTEAFF.

This chain links TRBV7-6 with TRBJ2-7; 7 bases agree with TRBD2. The germline V gene encodes CDR1 SGHVS and CDR2 FNYEAQ. The CDR3 is made up of 15 amino acids. V lost 1 base to trimming and J lost 1 base; unmatched junction nucleotides: 4. CDR3 DNA sequence: TGTGCCAGCAGCTTAGGGCGCGGGAGTTCCTACGAGCAGTACTTC. Translated: CASSLGRGSSYEQYF.

There are a few counts of this clone. J is TRBJ2-2 and V is TRBV7-2, with 9 bases matching TRBD1. The germline CDR1 and CDR2 sequences are SGHTA and FQGNSA. There are 15 residues in the CDR3. V lost 4 bases and J lost 4; bases outside the gene matches: 4. The CDR3 region is CASSSSTGGTGELFF. The CDR3 nucleotides are TGTGCCAGCAGCTCTTCGACAGGGGGCACCGGGGAGCTGTTTTTT.

The chain joins TRBV6-5 to TRBJ2-7, with a possible D match to TRBD2 (5 bases). CDR3 length: 12 residues. Trimming removed 3 bases at V and 6 bases at J, with 9 bases between. Germline V CDR1 and CDR2: MNHEY, SVGAGI. The chain's CDR3 is CASSYSLAEQYF. For the CDR3, the DNA is TGTGCCAGCAGTTATTCCCTAGCCGAGCAGTACTTC.

Concerning this clone: The DNA is omitted, as the CDR3 cannot be located on it reliably, and the CDR3 follows TCRdb's listing. The CDR3 is CASSTSGVGGETQYF. This rearrangement joins TRBV2 to TRBJ2-5; no DNA check was done on the table's D call, TRBD2. Looked up from germline, CDR1 is SNHLY and CDR2 is FYNNEI. Inclusive of both ends, the CDR3 amounts to 15 amino acids.

The gene calls are TRBV28 and TRBJ2-7; D possibly corresponds to TRBD2 (5 bases). V lost 6 bases and J 3 bases, leaving 15 bases between the germline ends. The CDR3 totals 14 residues. Germline lookup yields CDR1 MDHEN and CDR2 SYDVKM. The CDR3 DNA follows: TGTGCCAGCAGAATAAGCGGAGGCGGCTACGAGCAGTACTTC. Translated, it gives CASRISGGGYEQYF. The full variable domain, rest sourced from reference TRBV28 and TRBJ2-7, is DVKVTQSSRYLVKRTGEKVFLECVQDMDHENMFWYRQDPGLGLRLIYFSYDVKMKEKGDIPEGYSVSREKKERFSLILESASTNQTSMYLCASRISGGGYEQYFGPGTRLTVT.

The chain has TRBV4-3 and TRBJ1-6, with 9 bases lining up with TRBD1. CDR1 is LGHNA, CDR2 YSLEER, per germline. Losses at the gene ends were 5 bases for V and 8 bases for J; bases not matched to a gene: 4. CDR3 length: 14 amino acids. The CDR3 nucleotides read TGCGCCAGCAGCGGACAGGGGAATCATTCACCCCTCCACTTT. This sequence encodes CASSGQGNHSPLHF.

V and J are TRBV2 and TRBJ1-2, with D possibly matching TRBD1 (6 bases). Germline CDR1 is SNHLY and CDR2 is FYNNEI. The CDR3 is made up of 13 amino acids. V lost 7 bases to trimming and J lost 1 base, with 10 bases between them. The CDR3, as DNA: TGTGCCAGCACGGACAGCCTTAACTATGGCTACACCTTC. It encodes CASTDSLNYGYTF.

The chain joins TRBV7-2 to TRBJ1-3, with D hard to call. This CDR3 has 16 residues. V was trimmed by 2 bases and J by 0 bases, leaving 11 bases between them. Germline V gene sequence: CDR1 SGHTA, CDR2 FQGNSA. The CDR3 DNA is TGTGCCAGCAGCTTAAGAGAGGGTTTCTCTGGAAACACCATATATTTT. Residues: CASSLREGFSGNTIYF.

The CDR3 DNA reads as TGTGCCAGCAGCCAGGGACTAGCGGGTGTGACCTACGAGCAGTACTTC. Translating it yields CASSQGLAGVTYEQYF. The V and J genes are TRBV28 and TRBJ2-7; 12 positions agree with TRBD2. The germline gives CDR1 MDHEN, CDR2 SYDVKM. V shed 6 bases and J 2 bases; nucleotides not matched to a gene: 8. CDR3 length: 16 residues.

This clone was seen only a few times. V usage is TRBV6-1 and J usage is TRBJ2-2; TRBD2 might be the D (5 bases). The CDR3 contains 14 residues. Per germline, CDR1 MNHNS and CDR2 SASEGT. V lost 0 bases, J lost 6 bases, and 8 bases lay in between. The CDR3 sequence is CASSEAGVPGELFF. The DNA for the CDR3 is TGTGCCAGCAGTGAAGCCGGGGTCCCCGGGGAGCTGTTTTTT.

This rearrangement joins TRBV5-8 to TRBJ2-5; 13 bases match TRBD2. The length of the CDR3 is 15 residues. V was pared by 3 bases and J by 4 bases, with 3 bases of the junction left unmatched. From germline, CDR1 is SGHTS and CDR2 YDEGEE. The CDR3 DNA reads TGTGCCAGCAGCTCCGGACTAGCGGGGGTAGAGACCCAGTACTTC. Translated, it gives CASSSGLAGVETQYF.

The gene calls are TRBV19 and TRBJ2-5; 10 nucleotides line up with TRBD1. CDR1 is LNHDA, CDR2 SQIVND, per germline (reference sequence). The CDR3 consists of 16 residues. Trimming removed 2 bases from V and 4 bases from J; junction bases left unmatched: 7. The CDR3 bases are TGTGCCAGTAGTATATTCGGGGACAGGGGAGGAGAGACCCAGTACTTC. This gives the protein CASSIFGDRGGETQYF.

This clone was counted a few times. The gene calls are TRBV6-5 and TRBJ1-5, with D possibly TRBD1 on 6 matching bases. CDR1 and CDR2 (germline): MNHEY, SVGAGI. V dropped 0 bases and J dropped 6 bases, with 12 bases sitting between them. This CDR3 is built from 15 residues. The CDR3 is CASSYSQGQGQPQHF. The CDR3, as DNA: TGTGCCAGCAGTTACTCGCAGGGGCAGGGTCAGCCCCAGCATTTT.

V usage is TRBV18 and J usage is TRBJ2-1, with D perhaps TRBD1 (6 bases). The CDR3 has 14 amino acids. V shed 4 bases and J shed 9 bases, with 16 bases lying between them. Germline CDR1 is KGHSH and CDR2 is LQKENI. The CDR3 bases are TGTGCCAGCTCACTTGCGCAGGGGCAGAGTGAGCAGTTCTTC. Its protein is CASSLAQGQSEQFF. The full variable domain, rest sourced from reference TRBV18 and TRBJ2-1, is NAGVMQNPRHLVRRRGQEARLRCSPMKGHSHVYWYRQLPEEGLKFMVYLQKENIIDESGMPKERFSAEFPKEGPSILRIQQVVRGDSAAYFCASSLAQGQSEQFFGPGTRLTVL.